This is a list of T cell receptor beta chains from one sample in a study of cytomegalovirus exposure and HLA in healthy donors. Generated by immunoSEQ multiplex PCR, the TCRdb table keeps only in-frame clones and is missing some. The sample carries 100,000 to 150,000 clones, 83% recorded once. Specimen: PBMCs. The source is a woman between 35 and 50 years old in good health and CMV-seropositive. The CDR3 runs from the conserved cysteine through the conserved F or W. A D gene is named only where the DNA matches it firmly. A clone size is listed for some rows: how often the clone was seen (once, few, many), or a class if it is expanded.

clone size,J gene,V gene,D gene,CDR3 protein,CDR3 DNA
.,TRBJ2-6,TRBV4-1,.,CASSLRSRDTSSGANVLTF,TGCGCCAGCAGCCTTCGTTCCAGGGACACTTCCTCTGGGGCCAACGTCCTGACTTTC
.,TRBJ2-1,TRBV9,TRBD2,CASTQAGGPDEQFF,TGTGCCAGCACCCAAGCGGGAGGGCCTGATGAGCAGTTCTTC
.,TRBJ1-2,TRBV5-1,.,CASSLAGGSDGYTF,TGCGCCAGCAGCTTGGCCGGGGGAAGCGATGGCTACACCTTC
.,TRBJ2-7,TRBV27,.,CASSWPRNREDRSYEQYF,TGTGCCAGCAGTTGGCCGAGAAACAGGGAAGACCGCTCCTACGAGCAGTACTTC
.,TRBJ1-5,TRBV19,.,CASSILDRGGQSQPQHF,TGTGCCAGTAGTATACTTGATAGGGGAGGGCAGTCTCAGCCCCAGCATTTT
.,TRBJ1-5,TRBV6-1,.,CASSERGGGQPQHF,TGTGCCAGCAGTGAACGGGGGGGAGGCCAGCCCCAGCATTTT
.,TRBJ2-1,TRBV7-8,TRBD2,CASSPGLAGANEQFF,TGTGCCAGCAGCCCGGGACTAGCGGGAGCCAATGAGCAGTTCTTC
.,TRBJ1-2,TRBV10-3,TRBD1,CASGDSSNYGYTF,TGTGCCAGCGGGGACAGTTCTAACTATGGCTACACCTTC
.,TRBJ2-2,TRBV6-4,.,CASSQNTGELFF,TGTGCCAGCAGCCAAAACACCGGGGAGCTGTTTTTT
.,TRBJ1-1,TRBV29-1,TRBD1,CSGTGTGFSEAFF,TGCAGCGGGACCGGGACAGGGTTCTCTGAAGCTTTCTTT
once,TRBJ2-1,TRBV28,TRBD2,CASSLPGTSNEQFF,TGTGCCAGCAGTTTACCCGGGACTAGCAATGAGCAGTTCTTC
.,TRBJ2-3,TRBV7-3,.,CASSLVAGTDTQYF,TGTGCCAGCAGCTTAGTGGCGGGCACAGATACGCAGTATTTT
.,TRBJ1-2,TRBV6-1,TRBD1,CASSDKRQGAGGYGYTF,TGTGCCAGCAGTGACAAGAGACAGGGGGCGGGAGGCTATGGCTACACCTTC
.,TRBJ1-4,TRBV4-2,.,CASSQDRGTTNEKLFF,TGTGCCAGCAGCCAAGATCGGGGGACCACTAATGAAAAACTGTTTTTT
.,TRBJ2-7,TRBV6-6,.,CASSYGQLGGEQYF,TGTGCCAGCAGTTACGGGCAGCTTGGAGGCGAGCAGTACTTC
.,TRBJ1-2,TRBV5-1,TRBD1,CASSYRDRGLSGYTF,TGCGCCAGCAGCTACCGGGACAGGGGGCTTAGTGGCTACACCTTC
.,TRBJ1-6,TRBV6-4,.,CASSTDSGGAPLHF,TGTGCCAGCAGTACGGACAGTGGTGGGGCACCCCTCCACTTT
.,TRBJ1-1,TRBV6-5,.,CASSRGLNTEAFF,TGTGCCAGCAGCAGGGGTTTGAACACTGAAGCTTTCTTT
.,TRBJ2-7,TRBV6-6,.,CASRKIGRSYEQYF,TGTGCCAGCAGGAAGATCGGGAGAAGCTACGAGCAGTACTTC
.,TRBJ2-3,TRBV7-2,TRBD2,CASRASGRGSDTQYF,TGTGCCAGCAGGGCTAGCGGGAGAGGTTCAGATACGCAGTATTTT
.,TRBJ1-4,TRBV28,.,CASSLRLDEKLFF,TGTGCCAGCAGTTTGCGGTTAGATGAAAAACTGTTTTTT
.,TRBJ2-7,TRBV2,TRBD2,CASSVAGVGEQYF,TGTGCCAGCAGTGTAGCGGGAGTTGGCGAGCAGTACTTC
once,TRBJ2-2,TRBV30,TRBD1,CAWITQGASYGELFF,TGTGCCTGGATAACGCAGGGGGCGTCGTACGGGGAGCTGTTTTTT
few,TRBJ1-1,TRBV7-3,TRBD1,CASSLRAGGMNTEAFF,TGTGCCAGCAGCTTAAGGGCAGGGGGTATGAACACTGAAGCTTTCTTT
.,TRBJ1-1,TRBV5-8,.,CASSLDRNTEAFF,TGTGCCAGCAGCTTGGACAGGAACACTGAAGCTTTCTTT
once,TRBJ2-7,TRBV4-3,TRBD2,CASSQGLGLAGEQYF,TGCGCCAGCAGCCAAGGTCTGGGACTAGCGGGCGAGCAGTACTTC
once,TRBJ2-3,TRBV6-5,TRBD2,CASSTGLAGGQYF,TGTGCCAGCAGTACGGGACTAGCGGGGGGGCAGTATTTT
few,TRBJ1-2,TRBV12-5,.,CARRPRHASDYGYTF,TGTGCTAGGCGTCCCCGACATGCTTCGGACTATGGCTACACCTTC
.,TRBJ2-1,TRBV23-1,.,CASNPRDTSYNEQFF,TGCGCCAGCAACCCCCGGGACACCTCCTACAATGAGCAGTTCTTC
.,TRBJ2-1,TRBV2,.,CASSGEAYNEQFF,TGTGCCAGCAGTGGGGAGGCCTACAATGAGCAGTTCTTC
.,TRBJ2-1,TRBV4-3,TRBD2,CASSQVAGVREQFF,TGCGCCAGCAGCCAAGTCGCGGGAGTGAGAGAGCAGTTCTTC
few,TRBJ1-5,TRBV2,.,CASNRGNQPQHF,TGTGCCAGCAACCGAGGGAATCAGCCCCAGCATTTT
.,TRBJ1-2,TRBV19,TRBD1,CASTPEGQHFYGYTF,TGTGCCAGTACTCCAGAGGGACAGCATTTCTATGGCTACACCTTC
.,TRBJ2-1,TRBV29-1,.,CSVGGGGSLNNEQFF,TGCAGCGTTGGGGGGGGCGGGAGTCTAAACAATGAGCAGTTCTTC
.,TRBJ2-3,TRBV20-1,.,CSATSGDTQYF,TGCAGTGCTACCTCCGGGGATACGCAGTATTTT
.,TRBJ2-7,TRBV4-1,.,CASSKLVTYEQYF,TGCGCCAGCAGCAAGCTAGTTACCTACGAGCAGTACTTC
.,TRBJ2-2,TRBV19,TRBD2,CASSTRLAYTGELFF,TGTGCCAGTAGTACCCGACTAGCGTACACCGGGGAGCTGTTTTTT
.,TRBJ2-7,TRBV5-4,TRBD2,CASSFGTSGIYEQYF,TGTGCCAGCAGCTTTGGGACTAGCGGAATCTACGAGCAGTACTTC
.,TRBJ1-1,TRBV29-1,.,CSVVDSTEAFF,TGCAGCGTGGTGGACAGCACTGAAGCTTTCTTT
.,TRBJ1-2,TRBV6-4,TRBD1,CASFINRGLGYGYTF,TGTGCCAGCTTTATTAACAGGGGGCTCGGCTATGGCTACACCTTC
.,TRBJ2-7,TRBV11-3,TRBD1,CASLGQGNYEQYF,TGTGCCAGCCTGGGACAGGGCAACTACGAGCAGTACTTC
few,TRBJ1-1,TRBV19,.,CASSIAGIMNTEAFF,TGTGCCAGTAGTATCGCGGGGATAATGAACACTGAAGCTTTCTTT
once,TRBJ2-7,TRBV7-2,.,CASSLEGASLGYEQYF,TGTGCCAGCAGCTTAGAAGGGGCCTCCTTGGGCTACGAGCAGTACTTC
.,TRBJ1-5,TRBV18,TRBD1,CASSPLTGGGQPQHF,TGTGCCAGCTCACCCCTGACAGGGGGCGGACAGCCCCAGCATTTT
few,TRBJ2-3,TRBV27,TRBD2,CASSLFRVAGPQYF,TGTGCCAGCAGTTTATTTCGGGTAGCGGGTCCGCAGTATTTT
.,TRBJ2-5,TRBV6-6,TRBD2,CASSGLAEETQYF,TGTGCCAGCAGTGGACTAGCGGAAGAGACCCAGTACTTC
.,TRBJ1-5,TRBV5-8,.,CASSSGFRNQPQHF,TGTGCCAGCAGCTCAGGATTCCGCAATCAGCCCCAGCATTTT
.,TRBJ2-3,TRBV5-1,.,CASSVAGSTDTQYF,TGCGCCAGCAGCGTAGCTGGGAGCACAGATACGCAGTATTTT
.,TRBJ1-2,TRBV2,TRBD1,CASSGVRQGAEGYTF,TGTGCCAGCAGTGGTGTAAGACAGGGGGCGGAGGGCTACACCTTC
few,TRBJ2-1,TRBV9,TRBD2,CASSGRLAGVVNEQFF,TGTGCCAGCAGCGGAAGACTAGCGGGAGTTGTGAATGAGCAGTTCTTC
once,TRBJ2-7,TRBV27,TRBD2,CASSLSRGGEQYF,TGTGCCAGCAGTTTATCCCGGGGGGGGGAGCAGTACTTC
.,TRBJ2-5,TRBV5-1,.,CASSLTQETQYF,TGCGCCAGCAGCCTAACCCAAGAGACCCAGTACTTC
.,TRBJ1-5,TRBV19,.,CASSMGTGRVQPQHF,TGTGCCAGTAGTATGGGAACAGGGAGGGTCCAGCCCCAGCATTTT
.,TRBJ2-5,TRBV7-7,.,CASSLDLRETQYF,TGTGCTAGCAGCTTAGACTTGCGGGAGACCCAGTACTTC